The clone carrying this T cell receptor (beta chain) came up many times. The antigen is not known. The source of the sample is a study of T cells after yellow fever vaccination. Findings and limits, study-wide: Post-booster samples contained most primary-vaccination clones (about 96% CD4, approximately 88% CD8).

Germline CDR1 MGHRA, CDR2 YSYEKL. V was pared by 4 bases and J by 7 bases, with 26 bases between. The CDR3 is 17 amino acids. In TCRdb, the 5' RACE reads were re-called with MiXCR into one record per CDR3 protein. Among some 560,000 distinct CDR3 sequences listed, about 15% were seen once. This chain links TRBV4-1 with TRBJ2-7; D is possibly TRBD1 or TRBD2 (5 bases each). This sequence was found in a man aged 18 to 30 who received the YFV17D yellow fever vaccine. Sequencing used PBMCs, obtained 5 to 6 days after the first yellow fever vaccination. CDR3 sequence reads: CASSPNPGTKISGEQYF. CDR3 nucleotide sequence: TGCGCCAGCAGCCCCAATCCCGGGACGAAGATCTCGGGTGAGCAGTACTTC.